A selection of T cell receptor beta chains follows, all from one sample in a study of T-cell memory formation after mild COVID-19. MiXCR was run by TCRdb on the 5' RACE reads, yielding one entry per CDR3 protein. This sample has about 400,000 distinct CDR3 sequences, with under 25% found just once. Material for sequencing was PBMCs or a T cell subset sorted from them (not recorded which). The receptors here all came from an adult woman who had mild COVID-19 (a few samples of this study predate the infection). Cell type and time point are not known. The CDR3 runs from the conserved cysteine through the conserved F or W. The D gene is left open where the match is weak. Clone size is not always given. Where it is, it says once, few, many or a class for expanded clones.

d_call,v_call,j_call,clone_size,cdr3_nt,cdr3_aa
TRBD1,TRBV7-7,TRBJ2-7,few,TGTGCCAGCAGCCCCTACAGGGGCGGCGAGCAGTACTTC,CASSPYRGGEQYF
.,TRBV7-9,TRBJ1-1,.,TGTGCCAGCCCCCCTACAACAGGGTCCGTGGTCGGCACTGAAGCTTTCTTT,CASPPTTGSVVGTEAFF
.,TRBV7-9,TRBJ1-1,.,TGTGCCAGCAGCTTAGAGAGGACCCGGGAAACTGAAGCTTTCTTT,CASSLERTRETEAFF
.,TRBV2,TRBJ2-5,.,TGTGCCAGCAGTGAGTTGAGGGTCCCTATCCAAGAGACCCAGTACTTC,CASSELRVPIQETQYF
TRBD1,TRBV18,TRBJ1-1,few,TGTGCCAGCTCACCTATAACAGGGGCAGGTACTGAAGCTTTCTTT,CASSPITGAGTEAFF
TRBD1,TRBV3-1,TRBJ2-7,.,TGTGCCAGCAGCCAAGATAAGCCGGGACAGGGGACCCACGAGCAGTACTTC,CASSQDKPGQGTHEQYF
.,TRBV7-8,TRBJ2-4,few,TGTGCCAGCAGCTTAGGAACAGGGCGCGGGTCCAAAAACATTCAGTACTTC,CASSLGTGRGSKNIQYF
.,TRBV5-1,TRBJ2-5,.,TGCGCCAGCAGCACTTCAGGGGCAGAAGAGACCCAGTACTTC,CASSTSGAEETQYF
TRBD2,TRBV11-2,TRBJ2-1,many,TGTGCCAGCAGCTTCCATCTAGCGGGGGTTAATGAGCAGTTCTTC,CASSFHLAGVNEQFF
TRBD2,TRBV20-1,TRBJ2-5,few,TGCAGTGCTAGAAAAACCACGGGACTAGCGGGGGGAGTGTGGGAGACCCAGTACTTC,CSARKTTGLAGGVWETQYF
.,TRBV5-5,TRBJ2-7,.,TGTGCCAGCAGCTTTCAACAGGGGGGGTACGAGCAGTACTTC,CASSFQQGGYEQYF
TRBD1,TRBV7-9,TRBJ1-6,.,TGTGCCAGCAGCAGCAGACAGGGAGATTCACCCCTCCACTTT,CASSSRQGDSPLHF
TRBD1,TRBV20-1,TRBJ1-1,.,TGCAGTGCTAGAGTGGACAGGGGAGGTGGTGAAGCTTTCTTT,CSARVDRGGGEAFF
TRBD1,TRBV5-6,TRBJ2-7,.,TGTGCCAGCAGCTTGGGTTTGGGACAGGGGTCCGAGCAGTACTTC,CASSLGLGQGSEQYF
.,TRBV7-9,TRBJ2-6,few,TGTGCCAGCAGCTTAGGTGGTTACGGGGCCAACGTCCTGACTTTC,CASSLGGYGANVLTF
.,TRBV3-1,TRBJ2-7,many,TGTGCCAGCAGCCAAGGGTCCTACGAGCAGTACTTC,CASSQGSYEQYF
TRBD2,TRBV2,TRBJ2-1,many,TGTGCCAGCGATCTGGGACTAGCGGGAGTCGGCGCCTACAATGAGCAGTTCTTC,CASDLGLAGVGAYNEQFF
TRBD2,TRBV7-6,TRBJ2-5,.,TGTGCCAGCAGCTTACTAGCGGGAGGGCCAATGTCAGGAGAGACCCAGTACTTC,CASSLLAGGPMSGETQYF
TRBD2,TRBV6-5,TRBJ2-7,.,TGTGCCAGCAGTTACGGTTTAGGACTAGCGGTATACGAGCAGTACTTC,CASSYGLGLAVYEQYF
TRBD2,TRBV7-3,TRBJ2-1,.,TGTGCCAGCAGCCCAGGGCCTAGCGGGTACAATGAGCAGTTCTTC,CASSPGPSGYNEQFF
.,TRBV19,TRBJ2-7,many,TGTGCCAGTACTGCTGGGACCGGGGGACAAGCGCAGTACTTC,CASTAGTGGQAQYF
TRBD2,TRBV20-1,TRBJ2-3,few,TGCAGTGCTAGTAAAGCGGGGGGGCGCACAGATACGCAGTATTTT,CSASKAGGRTDTQYF
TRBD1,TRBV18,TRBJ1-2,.,TGTGCCAGCTCACAAATGGACAGGGGGCGAACCAGGAGGGGCTACACCTTC,CASSQMDRGRTRRGYTF
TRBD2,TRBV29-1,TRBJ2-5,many,TGCAGCGTTAGTCCTAGCGGGGTCCCCCAAGAGACCCAGTACTTC,CSVSPSGVPQETQYF
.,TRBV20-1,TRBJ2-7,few,TGCAGTGCCCCGCGGGCCTACGAGCAGTACTTC,CSAPRAYEQYF
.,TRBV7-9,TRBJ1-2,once,TGTGCCAGCAGCTTTGCCAGCGTGAGCTACACCTTC,CASSFASVSYTF
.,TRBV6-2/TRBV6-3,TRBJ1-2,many,TGTGCCAGCAGTTCGGCTCGATTCCTAGGCTACACCTTC,CASSSARFLGYTF
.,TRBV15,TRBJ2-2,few,TGTGCCACCAGCAGAGATCGGACGAACACCGGGGAGCTGTTTTTT,CATSRDRTNTGELFF
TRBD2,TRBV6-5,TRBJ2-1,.,TGTGCCAGCAGGGTAGCGGGGTCGTTCTACAATGAGCAGTTCTTC,CASRVAGSFYNEQFF
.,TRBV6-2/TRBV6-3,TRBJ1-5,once,TGTGCCAGCAGTTACTCGTCCCATAGGGAGCCCCAGCATTTT,CASSYSSHREPQHF
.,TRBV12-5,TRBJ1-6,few,TGTGCTAGTGGTCTTGGACAGAATTCACCCCTCCACTTT,CASGLGQNSPLHF
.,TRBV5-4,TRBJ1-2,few,TGTGCCAGCAGCTCGGGGGGAGGCCCCTTTGGCTACACCTTC,CASSSGGGPFGYTF
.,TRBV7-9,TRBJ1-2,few,TGTGCCAGCAGTTCGACTAATACTGATGGCTACACCTTC,CASSSTNTDGYTF
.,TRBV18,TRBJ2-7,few,TGTGCCAGCTCACGTCCGGGGGCCCCCTACGAGCAGTACTTC,CASSRPGAPYEQYF
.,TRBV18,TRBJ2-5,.,TGTGCCAGCCGACTATTAGAGACCCAGTACTTC,CASRLLETQYF
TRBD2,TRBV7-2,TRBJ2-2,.,TGTGCCAGCAGCAGACCGGGACTAGCGGGAGGAAACACCGGGGAGCTGTTTTTT,CASSRPGLAGGNTGELFF
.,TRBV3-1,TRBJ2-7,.,TGTGCCAGCAGCCGGGCGGCCTACGAGCAGTACTTC,CASSRAAYEQYF
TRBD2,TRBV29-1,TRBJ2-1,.,TGCAGCGCCAGCGGGAGGGCCTATTCCGATGAGCAGTTCTTC,CSASGRAYSDEQFF
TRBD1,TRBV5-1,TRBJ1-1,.,TGCGCCAGCATCGATCCTCAGACAGGGGACACTGAAGCTTTCTTT,CASIDPQTGDTEAFF
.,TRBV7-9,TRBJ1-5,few,TGTGCCAGCAGCTTAGGGACGGGAGTTAATCAGCCCCAGCATTTT,CASSLGTGVNQPQHF
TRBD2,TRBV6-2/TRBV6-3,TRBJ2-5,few,TGTGCCAGCAGCCCTTTCGGGGGGATGGAAGAGACCCAGTACTTC,CASSPFGGMEETQYF
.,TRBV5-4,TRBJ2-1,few,TGTGCCAGCAGCTTTCAGTTCGACAATGAGCAGTTCTTC,CASSFQFDNEQFF
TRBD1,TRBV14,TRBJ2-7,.,TGTGCCAGCAGCCAAGGGACAGGGCGCGAGCAGTACTTC,CASSQGTGREQYF
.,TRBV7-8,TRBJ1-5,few,TGTGCCAGCAGCTTATCTGCCCAGCCCCAGCATTTT,CASSLSAQPQHF
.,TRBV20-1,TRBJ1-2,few,TGCAGTGCTATAGGAGGACCGTATGGCTACACCTTC,CSAIGGPYGYTF
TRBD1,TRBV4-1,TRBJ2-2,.,TGCGCCAGCACCAAAGACAGGGGCCTTACCGGGGAGCTGTTTTTT,CASTKDRGLTGELFF
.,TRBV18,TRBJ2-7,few,TGTGCCAGCTCACTGTGGTCAGGGTACGAGCAGTACTTC,CASSLWSGYEQYF
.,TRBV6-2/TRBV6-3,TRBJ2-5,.,TGTGCCAGCAGTTACTCCCAGGAGGTTGAGACCCAGTACTTC,CASSYSQEVETQYF
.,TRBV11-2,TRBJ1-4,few,TGTGCCAGCAGCTTAGAAAGGGGGTTGGGAAAACTGTTTTTT,CASSLERGLGKLFF